The 15 T cell receptor beta chains given below trace back to one sample, sequenced in a study of T cells in women clearing cervical HPV infection. The assay was immunoSEQ multiplex PCR, and TCRdb's table has in-frame clones only and misses some. The record lists 30,000 to 35,000 clones, of which the ten most abundant hold 7% to 7.5%. The sequenced sample was blood buffy coat. The receptors derive from a woman aged 18-69 years with a cervical HPV16 infection that either progressed to CIN3+ or cleared (not recorded which).

About this clone itself: The CDR3 end falls 3 residues outside the read, so it is completed with the germline J gene. The chain has TRBV19 and TRBJ2-4; the D gene is possibly TRBD1 (7 bases). The CDR3 runs 15 residues. Germline values: CDR1 LNHDA, CDR2 SQIVND (reference sequence). The CDR3 sequence is CASRNRGQPIGGQYF. The sequenced part of the CDR3 DNA is TGTGCCAGTCGGAATCGGGGACAGCCAATCGGGGGT.

Remarks on this clone: The read is 3 residues too short to cover the CDR3 end, so that end is filled in from the germline J gene. The genes are TRBV5-1 and TRBJ2-5; TRBD1 matches at 7 bases. Germline V gives CDR1 SGHRS, CDR2 YFSETQ. V was pared by 4 bases and J by 2 bases, with 8 bases of the junction left unmatched. The CDR3 is made up of 15 amino acids. The CDR3 bases that were read are TGCGCCAGCAGCCCCGGGACAGCAAGACAAGAGACC. It translates to CASSPGTARQET. In full, the CDR3 is CASSPGTARQETQYF.

Concerning this clone: The read gets to within 3 residues of the CDR3 end, and the germline J gene fills in the rest. The chain joins TRBV19 to TRBJ1-2; possible D gene TRBD1, 6 bases. Germline loops: CDR1 LNHDA, CDR2 SQIVND (reference sequence). The CDR3 runs 15 residues. The CDR3 spells CASRKRGGRTDTYTF. The CDR3 DNA, read in part, is TGTGCCAGTAGAAAGCGGGGGGGCCGCACAGATACC.

Regarding this clone: The read falls 3 residues short of the CDR3 end, and the missing part is taken from the germline J gene. This chain uses TRBV7-2 with TRBJ2-7, with D perhaps TRBD2 (6 bases). CDR1 SGHTA and CDR2 FQGNSA come from the germline V gene. V shed 5 bases and J shed 2 bases, with 16 bases lying between them. This CDR3 has 15 residues. CDR3 bases read: TGTGCCAGCAGCCCGACCGTTTGGGGGGCCTACGAG. This translates into CASSPTVWGAYE. The CDR3, in full, reads CASSPTVWGAYEQYF.

Remarks on this clone: The read terminates 3 residues ahead of where the CDR3 ends, so the germline J gene completes it. The rearrangement joins TRBV18 to TRBJ1-1; weak D call: TRBD1 (6 bases). Germline loops: CDR1 KGHSH, CDR2 LQKENI. CDR3 length equals 11 residues. Trimming took off 5 bases at V and 7 bases at J, with 8 bases between the two ends. The CDR3 is CASSSRGEAFF. The DNA read from the CDR3 is TGTGCCAGCTCATCCAGGGGTGAA.

As regards this clone: From the germline J gene comes the end of the CDR3, since the read stops 3 residues before it. The rearrangement uses TRBV29-1 and TRBJ1-2; TRBD1 aligns across 7 bases. Germline values: CDR1 SQVTM, CDR2 ANQGSEA. The CDR3 runs to 13 residues. The ends lost 6 bases at V and 4 bases at J; junction bases unmatched: 8. This CDR3 is CSVGETGLYGYTF. The sequenced CDR3 bases are TGCAGCGTGGGGGAGACAGGGCTCTATGGC. Together with reference TRBV29-1 and TRBJ1-2, the CDR3 gives the full variable domain: SAVISQKPSRDICQRGTSLTIQCQVDSQVTMMFWYRQQPGQSLTLIATANQGSEATYESGFVIDKFPISRPNLTFSTLTVSNMSPEDSSIYLCSVGETGLYGYTFGSGTRLTVV.

Worth noting for this clone: The CDR3 end lies 3 residues beyond the end of the read and is filled in from the germline J gene. The V gene is TRBV7-2, the J gene TRBJ2-1; 7 nucleotides line up with TRBD1. Per the germline V gene, CDR1 is SGHTA and CDR2 is FQGNSA. The V and J ends lost 5 bases and 5 bases, in that order; junction bases with no gene match: 6. The CDR3 loop spans 14 amino acids. The CDR3 sequence: CASSGLGQNNEQFF. Partial CDR3 DNA: TGTGCCAGCAGCGGATTGGGACAGAACAATGAG. The entire variable domain, with the rest obtained from reference TRBV7-2 and TRBJ2-1, is as follows: GAGVSQSPSNKVTEKGKDVELRCDPISGHTALYWYRQSLGQGLEFLIYFQGNSAPDKSGLPSDRFSAERTGGSVSTLTIQRTQQEDSAVYLCASSGLGQNNEQFFGPGTRLTVL.

In the case of this clone: The CDR3 is cut off 3 residues early in the read; its end comes from the germline J gene. The genes are TRBV9 and TRBJ2-5; 15 positions agree with TRBD2. With V trimmed by 0 bases and J by 5 bases, 14 bases remained unmatched. Germline V CDR1 and CDR2: SGDLS, YYNGEE. There are 20 residues in the CDR3. Incomplete CDR3 DNA: TGTGCCAGCAGCGTAGCTGGAGGGGGACTAGCGGGGGGTCGGGGGGAGACC. This gives the protein CASSVAGGGLAGGRGET. The entire CDR3 sequence reads CASSVAGGGLAGGRGETQYF.

CDR3 bases read: TGTGCCAGTTCCGACAGGGGCAATACCTACGAG. This sequence encodes CASSDRGNTYE. The whole CDR3 protein is CASSDRGNTYEQYF. This chain joins TRBV19 and TRBJ2-7; TRBD1 aligns across 8 bases. The CDR3 end is not reached by the read, which stops 3 residues before it; the germline J gene fills it in. Germline CDR1 is LNHDA and CDR2 is SQIVND (reference sequence). J gave up 2 bases and V 8 bases, and 8 bases lay outside the gene matches. CDR3 size: 14 residues.

Incomplete CDR3 DNA: TGTGCCAGCAGCTTCCCCCTGAGCCCAGATACG. Residues: CASSFPLSPDT. In full, the CDR3 reads CASSFPLSPDTQYF. The genes are TRBV7-2 and TRBJ2-3; D gene ambiguous. The CDR3 end is not reached by the read, which stops 3 residues before it; the germline J gene fills it in. The CDR3 runs to 14 residues. Germline values: CDR1 SGHTA, CDR2 FQGNSA. Trimming stripped 3 bases from V and 4 bases from J, with 11 bases between.

Concerning this clone: The read gets to within 3 residues of the CDR3 end, and the germline J gene fills in the rest. The chain recombines TRBV19 with TRBJ1-2, with D possibly TRBD1 on 6 matching bases. The CDR3 is made up of 13 amino acids. The germline CDR1 and CDR2 sequences are LNHDA and SQIVND (reference sequence). The CDR3 DNA, read in part, is TGTGCCAGTATGGAGAACGGGGGGGCCGAC. It codes for CASMENGGAD. The whole CDR3 sequence reads CASMENGGADYTF. The complete variable domain, with remaining parts taken from reference TRBV19 and TRBJ1-2, reads DGGITQSPKYLFRKEGQNVTLSCEQNLNHDAMYWYRQDPGQGLRLIYYSQIVNDFQKGDIAEGYSVSREKKESFPLTVTSAQKNPTAFYLCASMENGGADYTFGSGTRLTVV.

Concerning this clone: The read comes to an end 3 residues before the CDR3 does, leaving the germline J gene to fill in the end. The rearrangement joins TRBV5-1 to TRBJ2-2; D is uncertain. Trimming took 0 bases from V and 2 from J, leaving 5 bases between them. CDR1 and CDR2 (germline): SGHRS, YFSETQ. The CDR3 loop spans 14 amino acids. CDR3 DNA, as far as it was read: TGCGCCAGCAGCTTGGAGACAAACACCGGGGAG. Residues: CASSLETNTGE. The whole CDR3 sequence is CASSLETNTGELFF.

CDR3 DNA (partial): TGTGCCAGCAGCTTATACCAGGGGCCCTACGAG. Residues: CASSLYQGPYE. The full CDR3 is CASSLYQGPYEQYF. The chain recombines TRBV7-2 with TRBJ2-7; D possibly corresponds to TRBD1 (6 bases). The read terminates 3 residues before the CDR3 end, so the remaining end is supplied by the germline J gene. CDR3 length: 14 residues. V was pared by 2 bases and J by 2 bases, with 10 bases between. Germline CDR1 is SGHTA and CDR2 is FQGNSA.

As concerns this clone: The sequence runs out 3 residues before the end of the CDR3; the remainder is reconstructed from the germline J gene. V is TRBV6-2 or TRBV6-3 and J is TRBJ1-2, with D perhaps matching TRBD1 (5 bases). CDR3 length: 15 amino acids. Germline V gene lookup returns CDR1 MNHEY and CDR2 SVGEGT. CDR3 DNA (partial): TGTGCCAGCACTTTAAAGGGGTTGAGCTCCTACGAC. This gives the protein CASTLKGLSSYD. The CDR3 in its entirety is CASTLKGLSSYDYTF.

Regarding this clone: The read finishes 3 residues shy of the CDR3 end, and the germline J gene is used to complete it. The chain couples TRBV2 to TRBJ2-2, with no clear D. CDR3 size: 15 residues. The V gene's germline CDR1 is SNHLY and CDR2 FYNNEI. With 2 bases removed from V and 0 bases from J, the gap between germline ends came to 7 bases. The CDR3 loop is CASSEMAANTGELFF. The sequenced CDR3 bases are TGTGCCAGCAGTGAAATGGCAGCGAACACCGGGGAG.